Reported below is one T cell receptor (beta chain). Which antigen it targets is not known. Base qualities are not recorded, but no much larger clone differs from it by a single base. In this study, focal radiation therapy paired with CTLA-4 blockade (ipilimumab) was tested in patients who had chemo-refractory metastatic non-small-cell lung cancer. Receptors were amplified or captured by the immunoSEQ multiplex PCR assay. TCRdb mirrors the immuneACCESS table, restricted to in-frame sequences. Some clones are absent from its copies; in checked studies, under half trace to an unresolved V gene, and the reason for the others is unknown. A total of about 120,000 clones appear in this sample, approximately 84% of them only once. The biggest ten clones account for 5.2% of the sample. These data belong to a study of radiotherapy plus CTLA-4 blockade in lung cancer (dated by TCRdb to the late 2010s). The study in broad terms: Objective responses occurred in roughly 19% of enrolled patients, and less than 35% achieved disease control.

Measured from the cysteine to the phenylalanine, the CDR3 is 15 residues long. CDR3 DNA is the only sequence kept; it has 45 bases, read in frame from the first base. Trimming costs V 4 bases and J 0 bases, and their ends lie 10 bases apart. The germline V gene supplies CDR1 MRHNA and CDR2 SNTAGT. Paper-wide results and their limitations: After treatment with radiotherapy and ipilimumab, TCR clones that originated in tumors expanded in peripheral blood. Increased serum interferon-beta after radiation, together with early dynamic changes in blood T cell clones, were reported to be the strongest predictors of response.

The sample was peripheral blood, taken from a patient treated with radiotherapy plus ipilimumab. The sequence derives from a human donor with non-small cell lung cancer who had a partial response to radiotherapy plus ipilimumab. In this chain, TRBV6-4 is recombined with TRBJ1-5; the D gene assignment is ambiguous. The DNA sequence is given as TGTGCCAGCAGTGTTGATGGAGATAGCAATCAGCCCCAGCATTTT. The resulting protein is CASSVDGDSNQPQHF.